This is a list of T cell receptor beta chains from one sample in a study of identical twins. TCRdb used MiXCR to reprocess the 5' RACE reads, holding one entry per CDR3 protein. The table has about 190,000 distinct CDR3 sequences, around a sixth seen once; the top ten hold 40% to 45%. The sample was also reused in another study, on T cells expressing NK-cell markers.

Input material: CD8+ T cells sorted from blood. The receptor set was obtained from a woman aged 18-35 years in good health. CDR3s include the opening cysteine and the closing phenylalanine or tryptophan. The D gene is left open where the match is weak. Clone size is stated in some rows and not others, as once, few, many or a class when expanded.

few | TRBV20-1 | - | CSAPLTGELFF
- | TRBV4-1 | - | CASSQVGGLSAEAFF
- | TRBV9 | - | CASSVGGSTDTQYF
- | TRBV4-1 | TRBD1 | CASSQGGQGPSEQYF
- | TRBV7-9 | TRBD2 | CASSGGLAGRNEQFF
- | TRBV20-1 | - | CSARGTGEKLFF
- | TRBV3-1 | - | CASSDGSYEQYF
few | TRBV12-3/TRBV12-4 | - | CASSKTGVMDYNEQFF
few | TRBV12-3/TRBV12-4 | - | CASSHYRRQYYGYTF
many | TRBV12-3/TRBV12-4 | - | CASSFQGPSYEQYF
- | TRBV12-5 | TRBD2 | CASGLARLAISSYNEQFF
few | TRBV12-3/TRBV12-4 | - | CASSPPWGVDTGELFF
- | TRBV14 | TRBD2 | CASSQDSVAGAYEQYF
few | TRBV29-1 | - | CSVDSREGTEAFF
few | TRBV29-1 | TRBD2 | CSVRLAGVTGELFF
few | TRBV15 | - | CATSGLQDNEQFF
few | TRBV7-9 | - | CASSGDSTGELFF
- | TRBV12-3/TRBV12-4 | - | CASMRGRNTEAFF
few | TRBV27 | - | CASSLLAGTLEQYF
- | TRBV5-1 | - | CASSPSSYEQFF
- | TRBV10-3 | - | CASRVSANEQFF
- | TRBV7-4 | - | CASSFGGNYGYTF
- | TRBV6-2/TRBV6-3 | - | CASSYSAGIDTQYF
few | TRBV12-3/TRBV12-4 | - | CASSFGSRAFF
few | TRBV6-5 | - | CASSYSPAERGTYEQYF
- | TRBV7-9 | - | CASSLNAFEQFF
- | TRBV7-9 | - | CASSTLEDTQYF
few | TRBV11-2 | - | CASSLVMTGELFF
- | TRBV10-3 | TRBD2 | CAISVSAGIQETQYF
few | TRBV29-1 | - | CSVDQDRNTEAFF
few | TRBV27 | TRBD2 | CASSQRTSGLDTQYF
- | TRBV20-1 | TRBD2 | CSGTSGGTEQFF
many | TRBV12-3/TRBV12-4 | TRBD2 | CASSFTSGETQYF
many | TRBV12-3/TRBV12-4 | - | CASSLNGLNTEAFF